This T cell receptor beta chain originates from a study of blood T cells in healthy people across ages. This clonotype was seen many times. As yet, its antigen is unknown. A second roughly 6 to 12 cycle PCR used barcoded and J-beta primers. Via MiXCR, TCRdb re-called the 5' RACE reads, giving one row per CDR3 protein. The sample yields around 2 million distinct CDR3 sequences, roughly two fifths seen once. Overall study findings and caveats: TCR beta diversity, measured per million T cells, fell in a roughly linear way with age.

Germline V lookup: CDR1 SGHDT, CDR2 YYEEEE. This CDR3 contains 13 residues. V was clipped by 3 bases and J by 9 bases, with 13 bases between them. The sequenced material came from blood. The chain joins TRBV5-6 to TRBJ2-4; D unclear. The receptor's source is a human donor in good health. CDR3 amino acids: CASSSRELGIQYF. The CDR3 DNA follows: TGTGCCAGCAGCTCTAGGGAATTGGGCATTCAGTACTTC.